Presented here are 8 T cell receptor beta chains from one specimen sequenced in a study of blood T cell repertoires in COVID-19. The repertoire was sequenced with immunoSEQ multiplex PCR; TCRdb's copy has only in-frame clones and lacks some. The profile shows about 210,000 clones, roughly 85% of them singletons. Sequenced material: peripheral blood. These receptors came from a woman in her sixties or seventies with COVID-19, enrolled during active disease.

The V gene is TRBV5-1, the J gene TRBJ1-1; D is perhaps TRBD1 (5 bases). CDR3 size: 15 residues. V was cut by 4 bases and J by 1 base, with 14 bases left in between. Germline V lookup: CDR1 SGHRS, CDR2 YFSETQ. The DNA of the CDR3 is TGCGCCAGCAGCATTCTGGAAAGGGGGAACACTGAAGCTTTCTTT. As protein: CASSILERGNTEAFF.

This chain uses TRBV7-2 with TRBJ2-3, with 7 bases aligning to TRBD2. This CDR3 region has 16 residues. Looked up from germline, CDR1 is SGHTA and CDR2 is FQGNSA. The V gene end was trimmed by 4 bases and the J gene end by 1 base; junction bases not matched to a gene: 8. The DNA for the CDR3 is TGTGCCAGCAGCTATAGCGGGTCGACTCGCACAGATACGCAGTATTTT. Protein: CASSYSGSTRTDTQYF.

The rearrangement links TRBV27 to TRBJ1-1; D is unclear. V lost 6 bases to trimming and J lost 0 bases, with 8 bases between them. CDR3 length equals 13 residues. Germline loops: CDR1 MNHEY, CDR2 SMNVEV (reference sequence). The CDR3: CASRTGMNTEAFF. CDR3 in DNA: TGTGCCAGCAGGACGGGGATGAACACTGAAGCTTTCTTT.

This chain joins TRBV24-1 and TRBJ1-2; tentatively, D is TRBD1 (5 bases). The V end lost 4 bases, the J end lost 3 bases, and 11 bases lay between the germline ends. This CDR3 contains 14 residues. Germline V gene data show CDR1 as KGHDR and CDR2 as SFDVKD. The CDR3 coding sequence is TGTGCCACCAGTGAATCGGACACTGACTATGGCTACACCTTC. Translation: CATSESDTDYGYTF.

This chain uses TRBV28 with TRBJ1-2, with TRBD1 matching over 7 bases. CDR1 is MDHEN, CDR2 SYDVKM, per germline. The CDR3 extends over 14 amino acids. Trimming at V came to 3 bases and at J to 0 bases, leaving 1 base not matched to a gene. For the CDR3, the DNA is TGTGCCAGCAGTTTGACAGGGCCTAACTATGGCTACACCTTC. Its protein product is CASSLTGPNYGYTF.

The rearrangement uses TRBV6-6 and TRBJ2-7; the match to TRBD1 covers 8 bases. The CDR3 totals 13 residues. V shed 5 bases, J shed 3 bases, and the junction held 3 bases outside the gene matches. Germline V CDR1 and CDR2: MNHNY, SVGAGI (reference sequence). As DNA, the CDR3 is TGTGCCAGCAGTCCCGGGACAGGCTACGAGCAGTACTTC. It encodes CASSPGTGYEQYF.

The rearrangement uses TRBV5-5 and TRBJ1-5, with D uncertain. The V and J ends lost 0 bases and 5 bases respectively, with 12 bases between them. The CDR3 contains 15 residues. Germline loops: CDR1 SGHKS, CDR2 YYEKEE (reference sequence). CDR3 residues: CASSLGPGSDQPQHF. In nucleotides, the CDR3 is TGTGCCAGCAGCTTGGGCCCCGGGTCTGATCAGCCCCAGCATTTT.

The rearrangement links TRBV27 to TRBJ2-1; 9 bases line up with TRBD1. CDR3 length: 15 residues. V trimming: 8 bases; J trimming: 0 bases; junction bases outside the gene matches: 5. The V gene's germline CDR1 is MNHEY and CDR2 SMNVEV (reference sequence). The CDR3 here is CASSGTGSSYNEQFF. The CDR3, as DNA: TGTGCCAGCTCTGGGACAGGGAGCTCCTACAATGAGCAGTTCTTC.